This entry lists 30 T cell receptor beta chains sequenced from one sample in a study of OX40 agonist ivuxolimab in advanced cancers. Sequencing used immunoSEQ multiplex PCR; TCRdb keeps in-frame clones, though not all of them. The sample yields about 83,000 clones, about 90% seen once. Here the sequenced sample was CD4+ or CD8+ T cells sorted from blood, taken in a trial of the OX40 agonist ivuxolimab. The source is an adult with an advanced solid tumor such as melanoma, head and neck, liver or kidney cancer.

The V call is TRBV6-1, the J call TRBJ2-7; tentative D call: TRBD1 (6 bases). The V gene's germline CDR1 is MNHNS and CDR2 SASEGT. The V end was cut by 0 bases, the J end by 2 bases, with 11 bases between. CDR3 length: 15 amino acids. CDR3 in amino acids: CASSEAAPGAYEQYF. CDR3 in DNA: TGTGCCAGCAGTGAAGCGGCCCCAGGGGCCTACGAGCAGTACTTC.

The chain uses TRBV4-3 and TRBJ1-2; 7 bases are shared with TRBD1. J was trimmed by 8 bases and V by 0 bases; bases with no gene match: 6. Germline loops: CDR1 LGHNA, CDR2 YSLEER. The CDR3 totals 14 residues. CDR3 sequence (DNA): TGCGCCAGCAGCCAAGATGAGGGGGCGTACGGCTACACCTTC. It specifies CASSQDEGAYGYTF.

The gene calls are TRBV28 and TRBJ1-2; D not certain. The germline CDR1 and CDR2 sequences are MDHEN and SYDVKM. Deletions cut 6 bases from V and 6 bases from J, with 11 bases between. The CDR3 spans 12 residues. CDR3 coding DNA: TGTGCCAGCAGCACATTCGGAGATGGCTACACCTTC. Amino acid sequence: CASSTFGDGYTF.

This chain links TRBV7-9 with TRBJ2-4; D unresolved. Trimming pared 5 bases from V and 5 bases from J, leaving 19 bases between. The length of the CDR3 is 16 residues. Germline CDR1 and CDR2: SEHNR and FQNEAQ (reference sequence). The CDR3 bases are TGTGCCAGCAGCGTGGGATGGGGTACCGAGGAAAACATTCAGTACTTC. Amino acid sequence: CASSVGWGTEENIQYF.

This rearrangement joins TRBV15 to TRBJ2-4; perhaps TRBD2 as D (6 bases). The V gene lost 0 bases and the J gene lost 6 bases, with 21 bases spanning the gap. The germline gives CDR1 LNHNV, CDR2 YYDKDF (reference sequence). This CDR3 has 18 residues. The DNA for the CDR3 is TGTGCCACCAGCAGAGATTCGTCAGGCGGAGGGTTATTAAACATTCAGTACTTC. Translated, it gives CATSRDSSGGGLLNIQYF. Based on the CDR3 plus reference TRBV15 and TRBJ2-4, the full variable domain is DAMVIQNPRYQVTQFGKPVTLSCSQTLNHNVMYWYQQKSSQAPKLLFHYYDKDFNNEADTPDNFQSRRPNTSFCFLDIRSPGLGDTAMYLCATSRDSSGGGLLNIQYFGAGTRLSVL.

The V call is TRBV28, the J call TRBJ2-7; TRBD1 aligns across 8 bases. The CDR3 length is 15 residues. CDR1 MDHEN and CDR2 SYDVKM come from the germline V gene. The junction had 10 bases not matched to a gene; V was cut back by 6 bases and J by 3 bases. The CDR3 reads CASRSSGTGDYEQYF. As DNA, the CDR3 is TGTGCCAGCAGATCCTCCGGGACAGGAGACTACGAGCAGTACTTC. Variable domain in full (rest from reference TRBV28 and TRBJ2-7): DVKVTQSSRYLVKRTGEKVFLECVQDMDHENMFWYRQDPGLGLRLIYFSYDVKMKEKGDIPEGYSVSREKKERFSLILESASTNQTSMYLCASRSSGTGDYEQYFGPGTRLTVT.

The rearrangement joins TRBV4-1 to TRBJ2-3, with unresolved D. Between the trimmed V and J ends, which lost 3 bases and 2 bases, there was a span of 3 bases. CDR3 length equals 12 residues. Germline assignment: CDR1 MGHRA and CDR2 YSYEKL. The DNA of the CDR3 is TGCGCCAGCAGCCAGCCCACAGATACGCAGTATTTT. Its translation: CASSQPTDTQYF.

V and J are TRBV28 and TRBJ1-4, with D perhaps matching TRBD1 (5 bases). The ends were cut back, 5 bases at V and 3 bases at J, with 16 bases in the middle. The germline CDR1 and CDR2 sequences are MDHEN and SYDVKM. The CDR3 loop spans 16 amino acids. CDR3 amino acids: CASSDPTERPNEKLFF. For the CDR3, the DNA is TGTGCCAGCAGTGACCCGACAGAACGACCTAATGAAAAACTGTTTTTT.

This clone is a singleton in its sample. The chain joins TRBV27 to TRBJ1-2; no clear D. Germline V CDR1 and CDR2: MNHEY, SMNVEV (reference sequence). Trimming removed 0 bases from V and 4 bases from J, with 12 bases in between. The CDR3 loop spans 15 amino acids. The CDR3, as DNA: TGTGCCAGCAGTTTATCCACAGTGTCCCCCTATGGCTACACCTTC. It specifies CASSLSTVSPYGYTF.

The chain employs TRBV27 and TRBJ2-1; D possibly corresponds to TRBD2 (6 bases). CDR1 MNHEY and CDR2 SMNVEV come from the germline V gene (reference sequence). Deletions cut 8 bases from V and 4 bases from J, with 12 bases between. The CDR3 is 13 residues long. CDR3 DNA sequence: TGTGCCAGCGGGAGGAATGGTTACAATGAGCAGTTCTTC. Protein: CASGRNGYNEQFF.

By share, this clone counts as medium-sized. The rearrangement joins TRBV11-1 to TRBJ1-2, with 8 bases aligning to TRBD1. With V trimmed by 2 bases and J by 4 bases, 3 bases remained unmatched. Germline V CDR1 and CDR2: SGHAT, FQDESV (reference sequence). CDR3 size: 14 residues. The CDR3 nucleotides are TGTGCCAGCAGCTTAAGGGACAGGAGCTATGGCTACACCTTC. This sequence encodes CASSLRDRSYGYTF.

The chain's CDR3 is CASSIDGGIQNEQYV. The CDR3 nucleotides are TGTGCCAGTAGTATAGATGGAGGGATACAGAACGAGCAGTACGTC. The chain combines TRBV19 with TRBJ2-7; perhaps TRBD2 as D (6 bases). This CDR3 is 15 amino acids long. CDR1 and CDR2 (germline): LNHDA, SQIVND (reference sequence). V gave up 0 bases and J gave up 5 bases, with 14 bases separating them.

The chain recombines TRBV6-5 with TRBJ2-1, with TRBD1 matching over 7 bases. V lost 8 bases to trimming and J lost 3 bases; unmatched junction nucleotides: 7. Germline loops: CDR1 MNHEY, CDR2 SVGAGI. The CDR3 has 14 residues. The CDR3 loop is CASSDRAGYNEQFF. As DNA, the CDR3 is TGTGCCAGCTCCGACAGGGCAGGCTACAATGAGCAGTTCTTC.

This sequence joins TRBV1 and TRBJ2-6; the table assigns TRBD2, which was not confirmed against the DNA. TRBV1 is assigned pseudogene status. The CDR3 length is 18 residues. CDR3 nucleotide sequence: TGCACCAGCAATATTCGGACTAGCGGGAGTTCTGGGGCCAACGTCCTGACTTTC. Its protein product is CTSNIRTSGSSGANVLTF.

The CDR3 protein is CASSEGLEADYGYTF. The CDR3 DNA reads TGTGCCAGCAGCGAAGGGTTGGAGGCGGACTATGGCTACACCTTC. The chain is built from TRBV9 and TRBJ1-2; D is unclear. Looked up from germline, CDR1 is SGDLS and CDR2 is YYNGEE. With 3 bases removed from V and 3 bases from J, the gap between germline ends came to 15 bases. This CDR3 spans 15 amino acids.

This rearrangement joins TRBV15 to TRBJ2-1; a possible D gene is TRBD2 (5 bases). V lost 3 bases, J lost 15 bases, and 18 bases lay in between. The CDR3 sequence is 13 residues long. Germline V gives CDR1 LNHNV, CDR2 YYDKDF (reference sequence). CDR3 sequence reads: CATSRASSGMGFF. The CDR3 region has the DNA TGTGCCACCAGCAGGGCGAGCTCGGGGATGGGGTTCTTC.

This clone was picked up one time. The rearrangement joins TRBV7-3 to TRBJ2-3; D is perhaps TRBD2 (5 bases). With 5 bases removed from V and 0 bases from J, the gap between germline ends came to 12 bases. CDR3 size: 15 residues. Looked up from germline, CDR1 is SGHTA and CDR2 is FQGTGA. CDR3 residues: CASSHLASSTDTQYF. CDR3 sequence (DNA): TGTGCCAGCAGCCATCTAGCTTCTAGCACAGATACGCAGTATTTT.

This clone was counted once. The V and J genes are TRBV4-3 and TRBJ1-6, with TRBD1 identical over 7 bases. The CDR3 loop spans 16 amino acids. Germline V lookup: CDR1 LGHNA, CDR2 YSLEER. V lost 0 bases and J lost 8; bases outside the gene matches: 7. CDR3 in amino acids: CASSQETRGFDSPLHF. The CDR3 DNA follows: TGCGCCAGCAGCCAAGAGACCAGGGGGTTTGATTCACCCCTCCACTTT.

The chain joins TRBV25-1 to TRBJ2-1, with D maybe TRBD2 (7 bases). Germline loops: CDR1 MGHDK, CDR2 SYGVNS. This CDR3 spans 11 amino acids. Between the trimmed V and J ends, which lost 8 bases and 9 bases, there was a span of 11 bases. CDR3 protein: CASFRGAEQFF. DNA of the CDR3: TGTGCCAGCTTCCGGGGGGCTGAGCAGTTCTTC.

The gene calls are TRBV30 and TRBJ2-4; a weak D match, TRBD1 (5 bases). The CDR3 consists of 12 residues. CDR1 and CDR2 from the germline V gene are GTSNPN and SVGIG (reference sequence). V dropped 5 bases and J dropped 10 bases, with 15 bases sitting between them. The CDR3 DNA follows: TGTGCCTGGGGGGTAGGGGCCCAAATTCAGTACTTC. Amino acid sequence: CAWGVGAQIQYF.

The rearrangement links TRBV6-5 to TRBJ2-5, with D maybe TRBD1 (6 bases). The CDR3 covers 16 residues. CDR1 and CDR2 (germline): MNHEY, SVGAGI. V was cut by 1 base and J by 1 base, with 13 bases left in between. CDR3 sequence: CASSYFVGASQETQYF. In nucleotides, the CDR3 is TGTGCCAGCAGTTACTTCGTGGGGGCTAGCCAAGAGACCCAGTACTTC.

This rearrangement joins TRBV27 to TRBJ2-5; D is uncertain. Germline V lookup: CDR1 MNHEY, CDR2 SMNVEV (reference sequence). The V end was cut by 0 bases, the J end by 0 bases, with 2 bases between. This CDR3 is built from 13 residues. DNA for the CDR3: TGTGCCAGCAGTTTATCGAACCAAGAGACCCAGTACTTC. Encoded protein: CASSLSNQETQYF.

CDR3 DNA: TGTGCCAGCAGCTTGAGATCACAGGCGGGGCCGACCTACGAGCAGTACTTC. Translation gives CASSLRSQAGPTYEQYF. The chain carries TRBV28 and TRBJ2-7, with D possibly being TRBD2 (6 bases). CDR1 is MDHEN, CDR2 SYDVKM, per germline. Trimming took off 6 bases at V and 2 bases at J, with 23 bases between the two ends. This CDR3 region has 17 residues.

J is TRBJ1-2 and V is TRBV30, with D perhaps matching TRBD1 (6 bases). Germline V gives CDR1 GTSNPN, CDR2 SVGIG (reference sequence). V was shortened by 4 bases and J by 3 bases, with 15 bases between the two germline ends. This CDR3 spans 14 amino acids. The CDR3 is CAWKDYRVDYGYTF. The CDR3 coding sequence is TGTGCCTGGAAAGACTACAGGGTAGACTATGGCTACACCTTC.

V and J are TRBV4-3 and TRBJ2-1, with 9 bases identical to TRBD2. Per the germline V gene, CDR1 is LGHNA and CDR2 is YSLEER. Trimming cost V 0 bases and J 4 bases; bases outside gene matches: 4. The CDR3 runs to 16 residues. CDR3 in amino acids: CASSQDYLAGYNEQFF. CDR3 DNA: TGCGCCAGCAGCCAAGATTACCTAGCGGGATACAATGAGCAGTTCTTC.

This clone was observed a single time. This sequence joins TRBV28 and TRBJ2-5; D gene ambiguous. Germline CDR1 reads MDHEN; CDR2 reads SYDVKM. The V and J ends lost 3 bases and 0 bases respectively, with 17 bases between them. This CDR3 comprises 17 residues. The CDR3 sequence: CASSFWPTLQYQETQYF. CDR3 sequence (DNA): TGTGCCAGCAGTTTTTGGCCGACACTTCAGTACCAAGAGACCCAGTACTTC.

The genes are TRBV11-2 and TRBJ2-1; D is perhaps TRBD1 or TRBD2 (5 bases each). The length of the CDR3 is 13 residues. Germline V gene sequence: CDR1 SGHAT, CDR2 FQNNGV. V dropped 4 bases and J dropped 7 bases, with 11 bases sitting between them. The CDR3 loop is CASSWDPGNEQFF. Here the CDR3 DNA reads TGTGCCAGCAGCTGGGACCCGGGGAATGAGCAGTTCTTC.

The gene calls are TRBV10-3 and TRBJ1-6, with TRBD1 matching 7 bases. The CDR3 consists of 14 residues. Looked up from germline, CDR1 is ENHRY and CDR2 is SYGVKD. The trim removed 4 bases at V and 6 bases at J, leaving 3 bases unmatched. CDR3 loop: CAISGGGGNSPLHF. The CDR3 coding sequence is TGTGCCATCAGTGGAGGGGGCGGTAATTCACCCCTCCACTTT.

The CDR3 DNA sequence: TGTGCCAGCAGCCCCGCGTTAGGGACTCAAGGCTACACCTTC. Residues: CASSPALGTQGYTF. This rearrangement joins TRBV13 to TRBJ1-2, with a tentative D call TRBD1 (5 bases). CDR1 is PRHDT and CDR2 is FYEKMQ in the germline V gene (reference sequence). CDR3 length equals 14 residues. With 5 bases removed from V and 8 bases from J, the gap between germline ends came to 18 bases.

This clone was detected only once. J is TRBJ1-1 and V is TRBV29-1; D unresolved. Germline V gives CDR1 SQVTM, CDR2 ANQGSEA. The V and J ends lost 6 bases and 5 bases respectively, with 13 bases between them. This CDR3 has 12 amino acids. The CDR3 is CSVKTSSTEAFF. CDR3 DNA: TGCAGCGTCAAGACATCCTCGACTGAAGCTTTCTTT.